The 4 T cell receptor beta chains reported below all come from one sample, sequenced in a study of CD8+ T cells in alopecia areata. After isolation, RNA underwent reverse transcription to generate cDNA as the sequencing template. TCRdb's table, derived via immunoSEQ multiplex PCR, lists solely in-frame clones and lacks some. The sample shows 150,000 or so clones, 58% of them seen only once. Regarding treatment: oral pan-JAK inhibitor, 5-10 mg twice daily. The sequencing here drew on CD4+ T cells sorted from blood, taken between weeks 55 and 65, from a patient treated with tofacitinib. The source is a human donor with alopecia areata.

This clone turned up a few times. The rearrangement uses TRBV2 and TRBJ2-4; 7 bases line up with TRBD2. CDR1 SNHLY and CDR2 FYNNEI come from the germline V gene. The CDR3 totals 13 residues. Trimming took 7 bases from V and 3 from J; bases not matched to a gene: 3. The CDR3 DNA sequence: TGTGCCAGCACGGCGGGAGACAAAAACATTCAGTACTTC. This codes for CASTAGDKNIQYF.

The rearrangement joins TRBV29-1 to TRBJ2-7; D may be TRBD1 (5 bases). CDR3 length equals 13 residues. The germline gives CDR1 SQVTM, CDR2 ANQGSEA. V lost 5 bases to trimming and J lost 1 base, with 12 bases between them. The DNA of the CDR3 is TGCAGCGTTTTGTCAGGGCTTTCCTACGAGCAGTACTTC. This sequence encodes CSVLSGLSYEQYF.

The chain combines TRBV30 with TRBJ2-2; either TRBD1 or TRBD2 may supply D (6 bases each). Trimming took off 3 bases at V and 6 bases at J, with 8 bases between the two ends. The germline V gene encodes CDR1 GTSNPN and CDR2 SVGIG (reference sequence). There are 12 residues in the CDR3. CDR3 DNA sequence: TGTGCCTGGAGAGGGGGGCCCGGGGAGCTGTTTTTT. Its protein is CAWRGGPGELFF. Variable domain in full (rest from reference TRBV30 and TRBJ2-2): SQTIHQWPATLVQPVGSPLSLECTVEGTSNPNLYWYRQAAGRGLQLLFYSVGIGQISSEVPQNLSASRPQDRQFILSSKKLLLSDSGFYLCAWRGGPGELFFGEGSRLTVL.

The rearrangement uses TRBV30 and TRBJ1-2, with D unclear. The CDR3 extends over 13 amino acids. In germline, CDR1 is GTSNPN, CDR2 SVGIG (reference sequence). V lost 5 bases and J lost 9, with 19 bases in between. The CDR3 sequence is CAWLLKQAISYTF. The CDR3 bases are TGTGCCTGGCTTCTTAAGCAGGCTATCAGCTACACCTTC.